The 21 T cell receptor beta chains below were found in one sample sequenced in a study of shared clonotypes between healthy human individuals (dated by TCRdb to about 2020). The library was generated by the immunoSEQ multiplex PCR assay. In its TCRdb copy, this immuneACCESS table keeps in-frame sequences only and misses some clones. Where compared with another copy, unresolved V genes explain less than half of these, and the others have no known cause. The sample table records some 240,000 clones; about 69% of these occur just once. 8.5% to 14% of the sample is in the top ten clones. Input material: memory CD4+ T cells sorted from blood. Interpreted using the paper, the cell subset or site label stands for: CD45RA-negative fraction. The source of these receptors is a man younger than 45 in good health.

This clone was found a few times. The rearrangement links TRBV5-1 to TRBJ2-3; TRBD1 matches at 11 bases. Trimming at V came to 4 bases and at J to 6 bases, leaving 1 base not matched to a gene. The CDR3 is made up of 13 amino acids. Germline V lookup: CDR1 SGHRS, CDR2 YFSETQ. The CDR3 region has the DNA TGCGCCAGCAGCGGACAGGGGGCGGATACGCAGTATTTT. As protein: CASSGQGADTQYF.

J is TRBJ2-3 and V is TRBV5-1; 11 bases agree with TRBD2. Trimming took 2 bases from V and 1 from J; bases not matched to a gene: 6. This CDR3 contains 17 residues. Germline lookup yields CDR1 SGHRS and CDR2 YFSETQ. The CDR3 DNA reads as TGCGCCAGCAGCTTAACGACTAGCGGGATAGGCACAGATACGCAGTATTTT. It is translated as CASSLTTSGIGTDTQYF.

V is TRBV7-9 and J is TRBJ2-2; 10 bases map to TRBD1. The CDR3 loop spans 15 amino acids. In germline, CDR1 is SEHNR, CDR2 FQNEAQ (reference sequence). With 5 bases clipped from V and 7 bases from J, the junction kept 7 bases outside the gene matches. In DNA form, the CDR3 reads TGTGCCAGCAGCCATCGGGACAGGGGTCACGGGGAGCTGTTTTTT. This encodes CASSHRDRGHGELFF. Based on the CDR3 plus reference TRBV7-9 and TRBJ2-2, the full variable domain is DTGVSQNPRHKITKRGQNVTFRCDPISEHNRLYWYRQTLGQGPEFLTYFQNEAQLEKSRLLSDRFSAERPKGSFSTLEIQRTEQGDSAMYLCASSHRDRGHGELFFGEGSRLTVL.

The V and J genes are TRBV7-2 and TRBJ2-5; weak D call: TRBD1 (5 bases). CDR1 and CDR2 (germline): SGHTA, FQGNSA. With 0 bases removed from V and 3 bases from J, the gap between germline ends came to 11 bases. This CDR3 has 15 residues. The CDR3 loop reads CASSLAGVGKETQYF. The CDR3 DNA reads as TGTGCCAGCAGCTTAGCAGGGGTTGGAAAAGAGACCCAGTACTTC.

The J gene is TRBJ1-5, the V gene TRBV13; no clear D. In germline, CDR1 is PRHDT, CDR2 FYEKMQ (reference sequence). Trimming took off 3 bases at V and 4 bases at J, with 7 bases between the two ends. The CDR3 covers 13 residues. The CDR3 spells CASSFQTNQPQHF. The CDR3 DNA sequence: TGTGCCAGCAGCTTCCAGACTAATCAGCCCCAGCATTTT.

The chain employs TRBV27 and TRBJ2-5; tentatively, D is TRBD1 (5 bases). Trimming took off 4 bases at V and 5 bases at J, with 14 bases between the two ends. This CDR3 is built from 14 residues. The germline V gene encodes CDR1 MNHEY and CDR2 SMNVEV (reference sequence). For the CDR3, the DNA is TGTGCCAGCAGTTCAGGGTGGGCCGGGGAGACCCAGTACTTC. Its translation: CASSSGWAGETQYF.

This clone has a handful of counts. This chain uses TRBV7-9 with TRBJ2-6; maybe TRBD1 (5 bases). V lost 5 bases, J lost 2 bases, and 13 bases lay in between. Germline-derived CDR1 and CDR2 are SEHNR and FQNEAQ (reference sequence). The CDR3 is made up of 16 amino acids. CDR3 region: CASSPGHTTGANVLTF. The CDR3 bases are TGTGCCAGCAGCCCAGGACACACGACTGGGGCCAACGTCCTGACTTTC.

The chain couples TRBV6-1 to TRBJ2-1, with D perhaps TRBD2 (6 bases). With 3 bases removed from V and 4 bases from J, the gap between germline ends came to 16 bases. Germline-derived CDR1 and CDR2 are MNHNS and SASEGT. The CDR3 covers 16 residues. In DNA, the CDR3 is TGTGCCAGCAGTGACGGTCCGGGACTCCAGTACAATGAGCAGTTCTTC. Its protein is CASSDGPGLQYNEQFF.

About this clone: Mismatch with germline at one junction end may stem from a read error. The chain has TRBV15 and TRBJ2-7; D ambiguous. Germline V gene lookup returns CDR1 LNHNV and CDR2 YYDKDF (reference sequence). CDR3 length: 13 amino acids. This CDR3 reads CATSRDLSFEQYF. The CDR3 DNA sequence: TGTGCCACCAGCAGAGATCTCTCCTTCGAGCAGTACTTC.

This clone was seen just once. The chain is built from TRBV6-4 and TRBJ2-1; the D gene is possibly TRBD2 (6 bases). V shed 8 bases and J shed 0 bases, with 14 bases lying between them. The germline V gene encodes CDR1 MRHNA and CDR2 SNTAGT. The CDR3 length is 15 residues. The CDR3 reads CASPAVAASYNEQFF. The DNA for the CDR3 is TGTGCCAGCCCCGCGGTAGCGGCCTCCTACAATGAGCAGTTCTTC.

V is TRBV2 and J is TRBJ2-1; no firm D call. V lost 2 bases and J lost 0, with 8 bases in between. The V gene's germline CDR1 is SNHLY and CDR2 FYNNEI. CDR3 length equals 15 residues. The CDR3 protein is CASSEWYSSYNEQFF. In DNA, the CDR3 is TGTGCCAGCAGTGAATGGTATAGCTCCTACAATGAGCAGTTCTTC.

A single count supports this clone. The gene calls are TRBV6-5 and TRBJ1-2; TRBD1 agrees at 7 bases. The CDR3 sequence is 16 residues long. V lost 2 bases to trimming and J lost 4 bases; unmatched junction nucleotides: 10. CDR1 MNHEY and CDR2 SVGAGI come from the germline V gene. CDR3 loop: CASSYALQGTGYGYTF. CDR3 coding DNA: TGTGCCAGCAGTTACGCCTTACAGGGGACTGGCTATGGCTACACCTTC.

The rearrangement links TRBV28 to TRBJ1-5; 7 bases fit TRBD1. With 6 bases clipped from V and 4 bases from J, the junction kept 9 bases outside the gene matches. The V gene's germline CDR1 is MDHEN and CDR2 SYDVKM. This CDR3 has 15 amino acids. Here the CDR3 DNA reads TGTGCCAGCAGCCCACCGGACAGGTCTAATCAGCCCCAGCATTTT. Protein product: CASSPPDRSNQPQHF.

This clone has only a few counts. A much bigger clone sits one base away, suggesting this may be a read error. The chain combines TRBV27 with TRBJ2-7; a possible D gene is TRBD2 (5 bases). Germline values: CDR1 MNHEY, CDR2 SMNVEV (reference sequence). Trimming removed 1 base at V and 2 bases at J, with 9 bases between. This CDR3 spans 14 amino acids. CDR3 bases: TGTGCCAGCAGTTTATACGGGAACACCTACGAGCAGTACTTC. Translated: CASSLYGNTYEQYF.

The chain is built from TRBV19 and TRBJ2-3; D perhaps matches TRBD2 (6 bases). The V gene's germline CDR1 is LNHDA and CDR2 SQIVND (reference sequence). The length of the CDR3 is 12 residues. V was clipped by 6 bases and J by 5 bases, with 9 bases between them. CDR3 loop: CASSPGGDTQYF. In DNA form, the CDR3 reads TGTGCCAGTAGCCCCGGGGGAGATACGCAGTATTTT.

The CDR3 loop is CASMGLASTDTQYF. DNA for the CDR3: TGTGCCAGCATGGGACTAGCGAGCACAGATACGCAGTATTTT. The rearrangement links TRBV2 to TRBJ2-3; 10 bases agree with TRBD2. The V segment lost 7 bases and the J segment 0 bases; nucleotides outside the gene matches: 1. Germline V CDR1 and CDR2: SNHLY, FYNNEI. The CDR3 covers 14 residues.

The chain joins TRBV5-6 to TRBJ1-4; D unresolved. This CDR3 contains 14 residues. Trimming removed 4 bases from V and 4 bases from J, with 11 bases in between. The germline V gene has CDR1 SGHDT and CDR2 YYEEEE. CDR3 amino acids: CASSIPRRNEKLFF. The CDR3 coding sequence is TGTGCCAGCAGCATTCCTCGCCGTAATGAAAAACTGTTTTTT.

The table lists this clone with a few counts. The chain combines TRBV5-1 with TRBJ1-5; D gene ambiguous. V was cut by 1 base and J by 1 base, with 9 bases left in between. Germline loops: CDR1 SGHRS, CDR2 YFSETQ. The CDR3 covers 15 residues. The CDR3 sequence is CASSLRWGSNQPQHF. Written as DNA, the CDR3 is TGCGCCAGCAGCTTGCGCTGGGGAAGCAATCAGCCCCAGCATTTT.

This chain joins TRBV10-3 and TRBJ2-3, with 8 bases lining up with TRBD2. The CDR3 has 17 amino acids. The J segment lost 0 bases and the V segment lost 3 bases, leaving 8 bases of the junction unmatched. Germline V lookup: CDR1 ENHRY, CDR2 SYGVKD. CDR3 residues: CAISDVRTSTSTDTQYF. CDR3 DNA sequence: TGTGCCATCAGTGATGTAAGGACTAGCACTAGCACAGATACGCAGTATTTT.

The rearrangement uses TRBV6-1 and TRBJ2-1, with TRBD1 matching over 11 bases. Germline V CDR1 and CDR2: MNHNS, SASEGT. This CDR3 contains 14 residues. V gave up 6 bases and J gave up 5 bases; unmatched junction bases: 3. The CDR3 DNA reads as TGTGCCAGCAGCCGGGACAGGGGGGACAATGAGCAGTTCTTC. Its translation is CASSRDRGDNEQFF.

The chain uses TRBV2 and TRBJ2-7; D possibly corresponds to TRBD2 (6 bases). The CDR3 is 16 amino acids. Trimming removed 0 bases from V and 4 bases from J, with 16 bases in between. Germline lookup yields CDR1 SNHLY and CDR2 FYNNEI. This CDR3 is CASSEALGGTGYEQYF. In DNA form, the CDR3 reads TGTGCCAGCAGTGAAGCGCTTGGCGGGACGGGATACGAGCAGTACTTC. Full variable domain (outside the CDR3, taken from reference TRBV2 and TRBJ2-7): EPEVTQTPSHQVTQMGQEVILRCVPISNHLYFYWYRQILGQKVEFLVSFYNNEISEKSEIFDDQFSVERPDGSNFTLKIRSTKLEDSAMYFCASSEALGGTGYEQYFGPGTRLTVT.